The 2 T cell receptor beta chains reported below all come from one sample, sequenced in a study of blood T cell repertoires in COVID-19. Sequenced by immunoSEQ multiplex PCR; TCRdb stores in-frame clones only, minus some. This sample has 50,000 to 65,000 clones, with around four fifths found just once. The sample comprised peripheral blood. These receptors originate from a woman in her forties or fifties with active or convalescent COVID-19.

This clone was observed once. The CDR3 DNA follows: TGTGCCAGCTCACAAAAACAGGGGAACACTGAAGCTTTCTTT. Translating it yields CASSQKQGNTEAFF. The chain couples TRBV18 to TRBJ1-1; TRBD1 might be the D (6 bases). The germline V and J ends were trimmed by 4 bases and 1 base, with 10 bases remaining between them. Germline V lookup: CDR1 KGHSH, CDR2 LQKENI. The CDR3 totals 14 residues.

By proportion, this clone is large. This chain joins TRBV13 and TRBJ2-1, with 13 bases that match TRBD2. V lost 5 bases, J lost 8 bases, and 6 bases stayed unmatched. Germline CDR1 reads PRHDT; CDR2 reads FYEKMQ (reference sequence). The CDR3 consists of 15 residues. CDR3 sequence: CASSPGTSGTDEQFF. The CDR3 nucleotides are TGTGCCAGCAGCCCAGGGACTAGCGGGACCGATGAGCAGTTCTTC.